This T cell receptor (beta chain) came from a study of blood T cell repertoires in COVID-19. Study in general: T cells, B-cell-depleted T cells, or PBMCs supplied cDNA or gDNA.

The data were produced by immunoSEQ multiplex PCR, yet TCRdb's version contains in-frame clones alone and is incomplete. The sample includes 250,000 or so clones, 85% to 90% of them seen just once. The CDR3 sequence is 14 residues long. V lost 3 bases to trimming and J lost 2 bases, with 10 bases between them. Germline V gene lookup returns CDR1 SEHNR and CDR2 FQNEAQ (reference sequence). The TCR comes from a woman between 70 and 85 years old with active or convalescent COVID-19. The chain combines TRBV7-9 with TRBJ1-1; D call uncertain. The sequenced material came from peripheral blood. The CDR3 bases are TGTGCCAGCAGCTTCGGTCTCACCAACACTGAAGCTTTCTTT. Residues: CASSFGLTNTEAFF.